The TCR beta chain under discussion was sequenced for a study of shared clonotypes between healthy human individuals. Study context: Per-donor plates numbered three CD4 naive, three CD4 memory, two CD8 naive and one CD8 memory.

This CDR3 is 19 amino acids long. J lost 4 bases, V lost 1 base, and 16 bases had no gene match. Germline V CDR1 and CDR2: SEHNR, FQNEAQ (reference sequence). This clone was recorded only once. Source study methods: ImmunoSEQ gave junction-only sequences without quality scores, so filtering differed. Here immunoSEQ multiplex PCR was the method, and the copy in TCRdb shows in-frame clones only, minus some. The DNA was the basis for D and trimming; V, J and clone size are from that table. The data hold some 1 million clones, with under 80% observed a single time. The receptor was derived from a young man in good health. This sequence joins TRBV7-9 and TRBJ2-3; 8 positions match TRBD2. The material sequenced was memory CD4+ T cells sorted from blood. Documented subset: CD45RA-negative fraction. The CDR3 nucleotides read TGTGCCAGCAGCTTAGGTCTGGGGACTAGATACCTATCGGCAGATACGCAGTATTTT. It translates to CASSLGLGTRYLSADTQYF.